The 16 T cell receptor beta chains below come from one sample, sequenced in a study of Ad26.COV2.S vaccination and SARS-CoV-2 variants. TCRdb's table, derived via immunoSEQ multiplex PCR, lists solely in-frame clones and lacks some. The data contain about 680,000 clones, approximately 88% of them singletons. Treatment given: roughly 20 received Ad26.COV2.S at low or high dose, single or two shots; about 5 received placebo; per-sample allocation not given. Sampling happened 63 days after the first vaccine or placebo injection. Sequencing was performed on peripheral blood, taken in a trial of Ad26.COV2.S vaccine versus placebo. The receptors originated from a person aged 18-65 years who received the Ad26.COV2.S COVID-19 vaccine or a placebo.

Only a few counts were recorded for this clone. The genes are TRBV11-3 and TRBJ1-3; tentative D call: TRBD1 (5 bases). The CDR3 is 15 amino acids. Germline CDR1 SGHNT, CDR2 YENEEA. V was shortened by 1 base and J by 2 bases, with 9 bases between the two germline ends. The CDR3 sequence: CASSLVRGAGNTIYF. DNA for the CDR3: TGTGCCAGCAGCTTAGTCCGGGGGGCTGGAAACACCATATATTTT. The full variable domain, its missing parts supplied by reference TRBV11-3 and TRBJ1-3, is EAGVVQSPRYKIIEKKQPVAFWCNPISGHNTLYWYLQNLGQGPELLIRYENEEAVDDSQLPKDRFSAERLKGVDSTLKIQPAELGDSAVYLCASSLVRGAGNTIYFGEGSWLTVV.

The chain recombines TRBV12-3 or TRBV12-4 with TRBJ2-1; the match to TRBD1 covers 7 bases. The CDR3 spans 11 residues. After removal of 5 bases from V and 11 bases from J, the junction contained 3 bases not matched to a gene. For the CDR3, the DNA is TGTGCCAGCAGTGACAGGGACCAGCAGTTCTTC. The encoded protein is CASSDRDQQFF.

V is TRBV4-3 and J is TRBJ2-5; 7 positions agree with TRBD2. V lost 2 bases to trimming and J lost 3 bases; unmatched junction nucleotides: 6. There are 15 residues in the CDR3. From germline, CDR1 is LGHNA and CDR2 YSLEER. The CDR3 protein is CASSQSGTTKETQYF. The CDR3 region has the DNA TGCGCCAGCAGCCAATCCGGGACTACCAAAGAGACCCAGTACTTC.

V usage is TRBV27 and J usage is TRBJ2-3; 8 positions agree with TRBD1. V lost 4 bases and J lost 2; bases outside the gene matches: 8. The V gene's germline CDR1 is MNHEY and CDR2 SMNVEV (reference sequence). The CDR3 contains 16 residues. CDR3 residues: CASSSTGTGYTDTQYF. In DNA, the CDR3 is TGTGCCAGCAGTTCGACCGGGACAGGCTACACAGATACGCAGTATTTT.

This chain joins TRBV4-1 and TRBJ1-2; D perhaps matches TRBD1 (5 bases). Trimming took off 3 bases at V and 7 bases at J, with 12 bases between the two ends. Germline CDR1 and CDR2: MGHRA and YSYEKL. There are 13 residues in the CDR3. The CDR3 nucleotides are TGCGCCAGCAGCCAGCTAGGGGTGGGTGGCTACACCTTC. This sequence encodes CASSQLGVGGYTF.

This CDR3 is CASSPEVGTRNSPLHF. CDR3 nucleotide sequence: TGTGCCAGCAGCCCAGAGGTGGGCACTCGGAATTCACCCCTCCACTTT. The chain carries TRBV7-9 and TRBJ1-6, with D unclear. From germline, CDR1 is SEHNR and CDR2 FQNEAQ (reference sequence). This CDR3 is 16 amino acids long. V was shortened by 5 bases and J by 7 bases, with 18 bases between the two germline ends.

This clone was recorded only once. The chain links TRBV6-5 to TRBJ2-1; no clear D. Looked up from germline, CDR1 is MNHEY and CDR2 is SVGAGI. Trimming took off 2 bases at V and 12 bases at J, with 8 bases between the two ends. CDR3 length: 11 amino acids. CDR3 sequence: CASSYGSLQFF. The CDR3 nucleotides read TGTGCCAGCAGTTACGGGTCCTTGCAGTTCTTC.

The chain combines TRBV29-1 with TRBJ1-1; TRBD1 agrees at 9 bases. The CDR3 loop spans 13 amino acids. Germline V gene sequence: CDR1 SQVTM, CDR2 ANQGSEA. V trimming: 6 bases; J trimming: 1 base; junction bases outside the gene matches: 3. The DNA for the CDR3 is TGCAGCGTGGGACAGGGCGGGAACACTGAAGCTTTCTTT. Amino acid sequence: CSVGQGGNTEAFF.

V is TRBV13 and J is TRBJ1-1; 7 bases are a match to TRBD1. V shed 5 bases and J 10 bases; nucleotides not matched to a gene: 16. This CDR3 region has 15 residues. Germline V gene sequence: CDR1 PRHDT, CDR2 FYEKMQ (reference sequence). CDR3 nucleotides: TGTGCCAGCAGCCCCCCCCTGCGACAGGGCCAACGAGCTTTCTTT. The encoded protein is CASSPPLRQGQRAFF.

The V gene is TRBV6-4, the J gene TRBJ2-1; 7 bases match TRBD2. The CDR3 has 17 residues. Germline V gene sequence: CDR1 MRHNA, CDR2 SNTAGT. The V segment lost 2 bases and the J segment 9 bases; nucleotides outside the gene matches: 16. CDR3 in amino acids: CASSDRASPLAGVEQFF. The CDR3 DNA sequence: TGTGCCAGCAGTGACCGGGCCAGCCCCCTGGCGGGGGTTGAGCAGTTCTTC.

The chain has TRBV29-1 and TRBJ1-1; weak D call: TRBD1 (5 bases). The ends were cut back, 3 bases at V and 4 bases at J, with 9 bases in the middle. Germline CDR1 is SQVTM and CDR2 is ANQGSEA. The CDR3 is made up of 12 amino acids. The chain's CDR3 is CSVEVGGTEAFF. For the CDR3, the DNA is TGCAGCGTTGAGGTCGGGGGCACTGAAGCTTTCTTT.

J is TRBJ2-1 and V is TRBV7-2, with D uncertain. V was trimmed by 2 bases and J by 3 bases, leaving 8 bases between them. Germline V gene sequence: CDR1 SGHTA, CDR2 FQGNSA. The CDR3 is made up of 14 amino acids. CDR3 nucleotides: TGTGCCAGCAGCTTAAACGGGCTCTACAATGAGCAGTTCTTC. It yields the protein CASSLNGLYNEQFF.

The gene calls are TRBV19 and TRBJ2-2, with 10 bases that match TRBD2. This CDR3 is built from 16 residues. CDR1 and CDR2 from the germline V gene are LNHDA and SQIVND (reference sequence). With 5 bases clipped from V and 4 bases from J, the junction kept 7 bases outside the gene matches. The CDR3, as DNA: TGTGCCAGTAGTCCCTCGACTAGCGGGTCCACCGGGGAGCTGTTTTTT. This encodes CASSPSTSGSTGELFF.

This clone was found once. The same CDR3 arises from other DNA sequences in this sample as well. The gene calls are TRBV2 and TRBJ1-3, with D hard to call. Between the trimmed V and J ends, which lost 2 bases and 4 bases, there was a span of 3 bases. Germline V gives CDR1 SNHLY, CDR2 FYNNEI. The CDR3 is made up of 12 amino acids. CDR3 amino acids: CASSEQGNTIYF. CDR3 nucleotide sequence: TGTGCCAGCAGTGAACAGGGAAACACCATATATTTT.

The rearrangement uses TRBV30 and TRBJ1-1; D uncertain. Trimming removed 4 bases at V and 2 bases at J, with 11 bases between. CDR1 GTSNPN and CDR2 SVGIG come from the germline V gene (reference sequence). This CDR3 is built from 13 residues. The CDR3 sequence: CAWTHGRNTEAFF. CDR3 bases: TGTGCCTGGACCCACGGAAGAAACACTGAAGCTTTCTTT.

The DNA of the CDR3 is TGCGCCAGCAGCTTGACAGGGCAACGCGGCAATGAGCAGTTCTTC. It codes for CASSLTGQRGNEQFF. The V and J genes are TRBV5-1 and TRBJ2-1, with D perhaps TRBD1 (6 bases). Germline-derived CDR1 and CDR2 are SGHRS and YFSETQ. V was clipped by 1 base and J by 6 bases, with 14 bases between them. The CDR3 sequence is 15 residues long.